These T cell receptor beta chains were read from a single sample in a study of blood T cell repertoires in COVID-19. TCRdb's table, derived via immunoSEQ multiplex PCR, lists solely in-frame clones and lacks some. In the table there are over 200,000 clones, 88% of which are singletons. Sequenced sample: peripheral blood. These receptors all stem from a woman aged 30 to 39 with acute or convalescent COVID-19. The CDR3 runs from the conserved cysteine through the conserved F or W. The D gene is left open where the match is weak. The size entry is marked missing in some rows and otherwise reads once, few, many or a size class.

j_gene: TRBJ1-3
len: 16
abundance: -
v_gene: TRBV15
d_gene: -
CDR3nt: TGTGCCACCAGCACTCCGCCGGGACACATTGGAAACACCATATATTTT
CDR3aa: CATSTPPGHIGNTIYF

j_gene: TRBJ1-2
len: 14
abundance: -
v_gene: TRBV13
d_gene: TRBD1
CDR3nt: TGTGCCAGCAGCCCCGGGACAGGGACAGGTGGCTACACCTTC
CDR3aa: CASSPGTGTGGYTF

j_gene: TRBJ2-7
len: 14
abundance: -
v_gene: TRBV7-9
d_gene: TRBD1
CDR3nt: TGTGCCAGCAGCCACCCGGGACAGGCGGGAGAGCAGTACTTC
CDR3aa: CASSHPGQAGEQYF

j_gene: TRBJ2-5
len: 15
abundance: -
v_gene: TRBV7-2
d_gene: -
CDR3nt: TGTGCCAGCAGCTTAGATGGGCGGGGCCAAGAGACCCAGTACTTC
CDR3aa: CASSLDGRGQETQYF

j_gene: TRBJ2-2
len: 12
abundance: -
v_gene: TRBV12-3/TRBV12-4
d_gene: -
CDR3nt: TGTGCCAGCAGTATGGGCTCCGGGGAGCTGTTTTTT
CDR3aa: CASSMGSGELFF

j_gene: TRBJ1-5
len: 16
abundance: -
v_gene: TRBV9
d_gene: TRBD1
CDR3nt: TGTGCCAGCAGCTCCGGGGACAGGCCGGGCAATCAGCCCCAGCATTTT
CDR3aa: CASSSGDRPGNQPQHF

j_gene: TRBJ2-7
len: 17
abundance: -
v_gene: TRBV3-1/TRBV3-2
d_gene: TRBD2
CDR3nt: TGTGCCAGCAGCCAAGAGACGGGGCTAGCGGGAGTCTACGAGCAGTACTTC
CDR3aa: CASSQETGLAGVYEQYF

j_gene: TRBJ1-1
len: 16
abundance: few
v_gene: TRBV18
d_gene: TRBD1
CDR3nt: TGTGCCAGCTCACCACGGACAGGGGCCTTGGGTACTGAAGCTTTCTTT
CDR3aa: CASSPRTGALGTEAFF

j_gene: TRBJ2-1
len: 16
abundance: -
v_gene: TRBV4-2
d_gene: TRBD2
CDR3nt: TGTGCCAGCAGCCTCCAACTCGCGGGGGGGGAAAATGAGCAGTTCTTC
CDR3aa: CASSLQLAGGENEQFF

j_gene: TRBJ1-4
len: 16
abundance: -
v_gene: TRBV6-2/TRBV6-3
d_gene: -
CDR3nt: TGTGCCAGCAGTTACGGGAACCCAGGGGCTAATGAAAAACTGTTTTTT
CDR3aa: CASSYGNPGANEKLFF

j_gene: TRBJ1-1
len: 14
abundance: -
v_gene: TRBV3-1/TRBV3-2
d_gene: TRBD1
CDR3nt: TGTGCCAGCAGCCAAGTCCCAGGGGGCACTGAAGCTTTCTTT
CDR3aa: CASSQVPGGTEAFF

j_gene: TRBJ1-1
len: 13
abundance: -
v_gene: TRBV11-3
d_gene: -
CDR3nt: TGTGCCAGCAGCTTAGAGGGAGGCACTGAAGCTTTCTTT
CDR3aa: CASSLEGGTEAFF

j_gene: TRBJ2-7
len: 14
abundance: -
v_gene: TRBV27
d_gene: TRBD1
CDR3nt: TGTGCCAGCAGTTTCATGACAGGGTTTTACGAGCAGTACTTC
CDR3aa: CASSFMTGFYEQYF

j_gene: TRBJ1-3
len: 15
abundance: -
v_gene: TRBV7-2
d_gene: -
CDR3nt: TGTGCCAGCAGCTTATCAGTGTCCTCTGGAAACACCATATATTTT
CDR3aa: CASSLSVSSGNTIYF

j_gene: TRBJ1-5
len: 13
abundance: -
v_gene: TRBV24-1
d_gene: TRBD1
CDR3nt: TGTGCCACCAGCAGGGGGGCATGGTGGCCCCAGCATTTT
CDR3aa: CATSRGAWWPQHF

j_gene: TRBJ1-1
len: 15
abundance: once
v_gene: TRBV13
d_gene: -
CDR3nt: TGTGCCAGCAGCTTAGGGGGTTGGAGGGCCACTGAAGCTTTCTTT
CDR3aa: CASSLGGWRATEAFF

j_gene: TRBJ2-1
len: 16
abundance: -
v_gene: TRBV18
d_gene: TRBD1
CDR3nt: TGTGCCAGCTCACCACGCGACAGGGGTGGCTACAATGAGCAGTTCTTC
CDR3aa: CASSPRDRGGYNEQFF

j_gene: TRBJ2-5
len: 13
abundance: -
v_gene: TRBV5-5
d_gene: -
CDR3nt: TGTGCCAGCAGCCGACCGGGGGTCGAGACCCAGTACTTC
CDR3aa: CASSRPGVETQYF

j_gene: TRBJ1-1
len: 14
abundance: -
v_gene: TRBV5-6
d_gene: -
CDR3nt: TGTGCCAGCAGCTTGTATCAGGCAGACACTGAAGCTTTCTTT
CDR3aa: CASSLYQADTEAFF

j_gene: TRBJ1-2
len: 16
abundance: -
v_gene: TRBV11-2
d_gene: TRBD1
CDR3nt: TGTGCCAGCAGCTTCAACGACAGGGCTTTCGGTTATGGCTACACCTTC
CDR3aa: CASSFNDRAFGYGYTF

j_gene: TRBJ1-2
len: 14
abundance: -
v_gene: TRBV5-4
d_gene: -
CDR3nt: TGTGCCAGCAGCTCCAGGGAATCGTGGTATGGCTACACCTTC
CDR3aa: CASSSRESWYGYTF

j_gene: TRBJ2-2
len: 15
abundance: -
v_gene: TRBV19
d_gene: TRBD2
CDR3nt: TGTGCCAGTAGTATCCTAGCGGGAGTCACCGGGGAGCTGTTTTTT
CDR3aa: CASSILAGVTGELFF

j_gene: TRBJ1-6
len: 17
abundance: -
v_gene: TRBV19
d_gene: -
CDR3nt: TGTGCCAGTAGTCCCGGCTGGGGGCGTTCCTATAATTCACCCCTCCACTTT
CDR3aa: CASSPGWGRSYNSPLHF

j_gene: TRBJ2-7
len: 11
abundance: -
v_gene: TRBV25-1
d_gene: -
CDR3nt: TGTGCCAGCAGTGCCGGTATTGAGCAGTACTTC
CDR3aa: CASSAGIEQYF

j_gene: TRBJ2-5
len: 15
abundance: -
v_gene: TRBV6-2/TRBV6-3
d_gene: -
CDR3nt: TGTGCCAGCAGCCTTCTAGCTCCCCCGGGGGAGACCCAGTACTTC
CDR3aa: CASSLLAPPGETQYF

j_gene: TRBJ2-2
len: 13
abundance: -
v_gene: TRBV29-1
d_gene: TRBD1
CDR3nt: TGCAGCGGTGACAGGGGTAACACCGGGGAGCTGTTTTTT
CDR3aa: CSGDRGNTGELFF

j_gene: TRBJ2-5
len: 15
abundance: -
v_gene: TRBV19
d_gene: TRBD1
CDR3nt: TGTGCCAGTAGTACCCACAGGGGGCGGGGAGAGACCCAGTACTTC
CDR3aa: CASSTHRGRGETQYF

j_gene: TRBJ2-1
len: 15
abundance: -
v_gene: TRBV11-2
d_gene: -
CDR3nt: TGTGCCAGCAGCTTAGCGGCAGGTAGGAACAATGAGCAGTTCTTC
CDR3aa: CASSLAAGRNNEQFF

j_gene: TRBJ2-7
len: 14
abundance: -
v_gene: TRBV7-7
d_gene: TRBD1
CDR3nt: TGTGCCAGCAGCGCCGGGACAGGGGGCTACGAGCAGTACTTC
CDR3aa: CASSAGTGGYEQYF

j_gene: TRBJ2-7
len: 15
abundance: -
v_gene: TRBV5-4
d_gene: TRBD1
CDR3nt: TGTGCCAGCAGCTCTCTAGACAGGGGGCTCTACGAGCAGTACTTC
CDR3aa: CASSSLDRGLYEQYF

j_gene: TRBJ1-6
len: 16
abundance: -
v_gene: TRBV2
d_gene: -
CDR3nt: TGTGCCAGCAGTGCCAGGGGAGGGAGATATAATTCACCCCTCCACTTT
CDR3aa: CASSARGGRYNSPLHF

j_gene: TRBJ1-3
len: 15
abundance: -
v_gene: TRBV21-1
d_gene: -
CDR3nt: TGTGCCAGCAGCAGGTCATTCACTTCTGGAAACACCATATATTTT
CDR3aa: CASSRSFTSGNTIYF

j_gene: TRBJ2-5
len: 13
abundance: -
v_gene: TRBV5-1
d_gene: -
CDR3nt: TGCGCCAGCAGCCTCGGGGGTGGCGAGACCCAGTACTTC
CDR3aa: CASSLGGGETQYF

j_gene: TRBJ2-7
len: 14
abundance: -
v_gene: TRBV21-1
d_gene: -
CDR3nt: TGTGCCAGCAGCTCCCGGGACAGGGCCTACGAGCAGTACTTC
CDR3aa: CASSSRDRAYEQYF

j_gene: TRBJ2-1
len: 15
abundance: -
v_gene: TRBV27
d_gene: TRBD2
CDR3nt: TGTGCCAGCAGTTCACCCCGACTAGCAATCAATGAGCAGTTCTTC
CDR3aa: CASSSPRLAINEQFF

j_gene: TRBJ2-3
len: 14
abundance: -
v_gene: TRBV6-5
d_gene: -
CDR3nt: TGTGCCAGCAGACACACGTCCAGCACAGATACGCAGTATTTT
CDR3aa: CASRHTSSTDTQYF

j_gene: TRBJ1-5
len: 14
abundance: -
v_gene: TRBV5-1
d_gene: -
CDR3nt: TGCGCCAGCAGCTTGGGTGCGGGTGATCAGCCCCAGCATTTT
CDR3aa: CASSLGAGDQPQHF

j_gene: TRBJ2-7
len: 15
abundance: -
v_gene: TRBV11-2
d_gene: TRBD2
CDR3nt: TGTGCCAGCAGCTTAGCTAGCGGAAGCTCCTACGAGCAGTACTTC
CDR3aa: CASSLASGSSYEQYF

j_gene: TRBJ1-1
len: 13
abundance: -
v_gene: TRBV3-1/TRBV3-2
d_gene: -
CDR3nt: TGTGCCAGCAGCCAATTCAAGAGAAATGAAGCTTTCTTT
CDR3aa: CASSQFKRNEAFF

j_gene: TRBJ2-7
len: 13
abundance: -
v_gene: TRBV19
d_gene: -
CDR3nt: TGTGCCAGTAGTAACCAGGGTATCTACGAGCAGTACTTC
CDR3aa: CASSNQGIYEQYF

j_gene: TRBJ2-3
len: 15
abundance: -
v_gene: TRBV5-1
d_gene: -
CDR3nt: TGCGCCAGCAGCTTACCGAGTGCTAGCACAGATACGCAGTATTTT
CDR3aa: CASSLPSASTDTQYF

j_gene: TRBJ2-2
len: 16
abundance: -
v_gene: TRBV9
d_gene: -
CDR3nt: TGTGCCAGCAGCGTAGCCGTCACACCAGTCACCGGGGAGCTGTTTTTT
CDR3aa: CASSVAVTPVTGELFF

j_gene: TRBJ2-5
len: 15
abundance: -
v_gene: TRBV7-2
d_gene: TRBD2
CDR3nt: TGTGCCAGCAGCTCAGAGGGCCGGGAGGTCGAGACCCAGTACTTC
CDR3aa: CASSSEGREVETQYF

j_gene: TRBJ1-1
len: 15
abundance: -
v_gene: TRBV6-5
d_gene: TRBD1
CDR3nt: TGTGCCAGCAGGCCCGACAGGGGATTCAACACTGAAGCTTTCTTT
CDR3aa: CASRPDRGFNTEAFF

j_gene: TRBJ2-5
len: 13
abundance: -
v_gene: TRBV13
d_gene: -
CDR3nt: TGTGCCAGCAGCTTTGGCAGTCAAGAGACCCAGTACTTC
CDR3aa: CASSFGSQETQYF

j_gene: TRBJ2-7
len: 14
abundance: -
v_gene: TRBV3-1/TRBV3-2
d_gene: -
CDR3nt: TGTGCCAGCAGCCTATGGTACAGTGGATACGAGCAGTACTTC
CDR3aa: CASSLWYSGYEQYF

j_gene: TRBJ2-1
len: 15
abundance: -
v_gene: TRBV6-5
d_gene: TRBD2
CDR3nt: TGTGCCAGCAGAGCGACTAGCCTGGGGTGGGGTGAGCAGTTCTTC
CDR3aa: CASRATSLGWGEQFF

j_gene: TRBJ2-1
len: 15
abundance: once
v_gene: TRBV25-1
d_gene: TRBD1
CDR3nt: TGTGCCAGCAGTGACCGGACAGGGTCCTACAATGAGCAGTTCTTC
CDR3aa: CASSDRTGSYNEQFF

j_gene: TRBJ2-2
len: 16
abundance: -
v_gene: TRBV5-1
d_gene: TRBD1
CDR3nt: TGCGCCAGCAGCTTGGTTGGGACAGAGAACACCGGGGAGCTGTTTTTT
CDR3aa: CASSLVGTENTGELFF

j_gene: TRBJ2-7
len: 16
abundance: -
v_gene: TRBV19
d_gene: -
CDR3nt: -
CDR3aa: CASSISARAFSYEQYF